A selection of T cell receptor beta chains follows, all from one sample in a study of type 1 regulatory T cells. TCRdb redid the calling of the reads with MiXCR, one entry per CDR3 protein. The table includes tens of thousands of distinct CDR3 sequences, about a fifth detected once. These receptors' targets are unknown. Input material: cultured type 1 regulatory T (Tr1) cells, either the whole culture or a sorted fraction (not recorded which). The receptors originated from a human donor in good health. Both conserved end residues are part of each CDR3. D genes are given only for firm matches. Part of the rows lack a size; the others show once, few, many or a class for expanded clones.

d_call	cdr3_length	clone_size	v_call	j_call	cdr3_aa	cdr3_nt
.	13	.	TRBV3-1	TRBJ2-1	CASSQDLSNEQFF	TGTGCCAGCAGCCAAGACCTCTCTAATGAGCAGTTCTTC
.	12	few	TRBV12-3/TRBV12-4	TRBJ1-5	CASSFLGQPQHF	TGTGCCAGCAGTTTTTTGGGTCAGCCCCAGCATTTT
.	15	.	TRBV20-1	TRBJ2-1	CSARPRSGLFNEQFF	TGCAGTGCTAGGCCTCGCAGCGGTCTCTTTAATGAGCAGTTCTTC
.	15	many	TRBV20-1	TRBJ1-5	CSASGLGRKNQPQHF	TGCAGTGCTAGTGGCCTAGGGCGGAAGAATCAGCCCCAGCATTTT
.	13	few	TRBV27	TRBJ1-5	CASSLSRWEPQHF	TGTGCCAGCAGTTTATCGAGGTGGGAGCCCCAGCATTTT
.	14	.	TRBV19	TRBJ2-1	CASSLRGFLDEQFF	TGTGCCAGTAGTTTGCGGGGCTTCCTGGATGAGCAGTTCTTC
.	12	many	TRBV28	TRBJ2-1	CASSLLYNEQFF	TGCGCCAGCAGCCTCCTCTACAATGAGCAGTTCTTC
TRBD2	13	many	TRBV12-3/TRBV12-4	TRBJ2-1	CASRLAGGDEQFF	TGTGCCAGCAGACTAGCGGGAGGGGATGAGCAGTTCTTC
.	13	few	TRBV20-1	TRBJ1-2	CSAVTGGYYGYTF	TGCAGTGCTGTGACAGGTGGTTACTATGGCTACACCTTC
.	15	.	TRBV5-1	TRBJ1-6	CASSLDGGRNSPLHF	TGCGCCAGCAGCTTGGACGGGGGCAGGAATTCACCCCTCCACTTT
TRBD2	17	.	TRBV20-1	TRBJ2-1	CSARGLAGGHSYNEQFF	TGCAGTGCTAGGGGACTAGCGGGAGGCCACTCCTACAATGAGCAGTTCTTC
TRBD1	14	few	TRBV7-2	TRBJ2-2	CASSRRQGTGELFF	TGTGCCAGCAGCCGGCGACAGGGCACCGGGGAGCTGTTTTTT
.	14	.	TRBV7-2	TRBJ2-7	CASSLGGTQIKQYF	TGTGCCAGCAGCCTCGGGGGAACCCAAATTAAGCAGTACTTC
.	16	.	TRBV18	TRBJ1-1	CASSPRTEKGIAEAFF	TGTGCCAGCTCACCTCGGACGGAAAAGGGTATCGCTGAAGCTTTCTTT
TRBD1	15	.	TRBV3-1	TRBJ1-2	CASSQRTGVGYGYTF	TGTGCCAGCAGCCAACGGACAGGGGTCGGCTATGGCTACACCTTC
.	13	.	TRBV29-1	TRBJ2-5	CSVGKGISETQYF	TGCAGCGTTGGTAAAGGGATCTCAGAGACCCAGTACTTC
TRBD2	18	.	TRBV5-6	TRBJ2-5	CASSSGTSGRAFEETQYF	TGTGCCAGCAGCTCCGGGACTAGCGGGAGGGCCTTTGAAGAGACCCAGTACTTC
.	14	.	TRBV5-1	TRBJ1-2	CASSLSPTGEGYTF	TGCGCCAGCAGCTTGTCCCCGACAGGCGAGGGCTACACCTTC
TRBD1	12	.	TRBV20-1	TRBJ1-6	CSAIRTGSPLHF	TGCAGTGCTATCCGGACAGGTTCACCCCTCCACTTT
.	13	few	TRBV28	TRBJ2-2	CATEGTVTGELFF	TGTGCCACCGAAGGCACAGTCACCGGGGAGCTGTTTTTT
.	15	.	TRBV3-1	TRBJ1-5	CASSQDTTRNQPQHF	TGTGCCAGCAGCCAAGATACCACTAGGAATCAGCCCCAGCATTTT
TRBD2	19	many	TRBV12-3/TRBV12-4	TRBJ2-1	CASNTFKLAGVRSYNEQFF	TGTGCCAGCAACACTTTTAAGCTAGCGGGAGTAAGGTCCTACAATGAGCAGTTCTTC
.	15	medium-sized	TRBV12-3/TRBV12-4	TRBJ2-5	CASSLDGSAVETQYF	TGTGCCAGCAGCCTAGACGGCTCAGCGGTGGAGACCCAGTACTTC
.	13	few	TRBV25-1	TRBJ1-4	CASSGAFNEKLFF	TGTGCCAGCAGTGGGGCGTTCAATGAAAAACTGTTTTTT
.	14	.	TRBV5-1	TRBJ2-7	CASSLVQARHEQYF	TGCGCCAGCAGCTTGGTGCAGGCTCGGCACGAGCAGTACTTC
.	13	few	TRBV10-3	TRBJ2-3	CAIRGTSTDTQYF	TGTGCCATCAGGGGGACTAGCACAGATACGCAGTATTTT
TRBD2	14	few	TRBV20-1	TRBJ2-7	CSAKLAGSSYEQYF	TGCAGTGCAAAACTAGCGGGGTCCTCCTACGAGCAGTACTTC
.	11	few	TRBV3-1	TRBJ1-1	CASSEDTEAFF	TGTGCCAGCAGCGAGGATACTGAAGCTTTCTTT
.	13	few	TRBV7-2	TRBJ1-1	CASSSRVYTEAFF	TGTGCCAGCAGCTCTCGGGTGTACACTGAAGCTTTCTTT
.	16	few	TRBV5-1	TRBJ2-1	CASSLGGPSSYNEQFF	TGCGCCAGCAGCTTGGGGGGCCCTAGCTCCTACAATGAGCAGTTCTTC
TRBD1	14	.	TRBV7-9	TRBJ2-3	CASSLGQGVDTQYF	TGTGCCAGCAGCCTGGGACAGGGTGTCGATACGCAGTATTTT
TRBD2	15	few	TRBV12-3/TRBV12-4	TRBJ2-1	CASSPSGSSYNEQFF	TGTGCCAGCAGTCCGAGCGGGAGCTCCTACAATGAGCAGTTCTTC
.	15	.	TRBV7-3	TRBJ2-2	CASSLTDVYTGELFF	TGTGCCAGCAGCTTGACCGACGTATACACCGGGGAGCTGTTTTTT
TRBD1	16	.	TRBV12-3/TRBV12-4	TRBJ2-2	CASSPQTGGRPGELFF	TGTGCCAGCAGTCCACAGACAGGGGGAAGGCCCGGGGAGCTGTTTTTT
.	13	.	TRBV20-1	TRBJ2-1	CSASESAVDEQFF	TGCAGTGCTAGCGAATCGGCGGTGGATGAGCAGTTCTTC
.	13	.	TRBV5-1	TRBJ2-3	CASSLGTGDTQYF	TGCGCCAGCAGCTTGGGGACCGGCGATACGCAGTATTTT
.	13	few	TRBV2	TRBJ1-1	CASSGQDSTPAFF	TGTGCCAGCAGTGGCCAGGACTCTACCCCAGCTTTCTTT
.	14	.	TRBV6-5	TRBJ1-4	CASSYSQGGGKLFF	TGTGCCAGCAGTTACTCACAGGGTGGTGGAAAACTGTTTTTT
TRBD1	15	few	TRBV27	TRBJ1-1	CASSPRQGKNTEAFF	TGTGCCAGCAGTCCTAGACAGGGGAAGAACACTGAAGCTTTCTTT
TRBD2	17	few	TRBV5-5	TRBJ2-1	CASSLDPLAGTYNEQFF	TGTGCCAGCAGCTTGGATCCCCTAGCGGGGACTTACAATGAGCAGTTCTTC
.	14	.	TRBV5-1	TRBJ2-7	CASSGHMSSYEQYF	TGCGCCAGCAGCGGGCACATGAGCTCCTACGAGCAGTACTTC
TRBD1	15	few	TRBV27	TRBJ1-1	CASSFTTGGWTEAFF	TGTGCCAGCAGTTTTACGACAGGGGGTTGGACTGAAGCTTTCTTT
TRBD1	14	once	TRBV6-1	TRBJ1-5	CASRPGQVNQSQHF	TGTGCCAGCAGGCCCGGACAGGTCAATCAGTCCCAGCATTTT
.	14	few	TRBV5-1	TRBJ1-2	CASSLGDSPYGYTF	TGCGCCAGCAGCTTGGGGGACTCCCCCTATGGCTACACCTTC
.	14	.	TRBV7-9	TRBJ2-7	CASSALRGNYEQYF	TGTGCCAGCAGCGCCTTGAGGGGGAACTACGAGCAGTACTTC
TRBD2	18	few	TRBV5-1	TRBJ2-2	CASSAGTSGRADTGELFF	TGCGCCAGCAGCGCCGGGACTAGCGGGAGAGCGGACACCGGGGAGCTGTTTTTT
.	17	.	TRBV24-1	TRBJ2-1	CATSDFSIGQTYNEQFF	TGTGCCACCAGTGATTTTAGCATCGGACAGACCTACAATGAGCAGTTCTTC